Sequencing of this TCR beta chain was carried out in a study of T cells after yellow fever vaccination. Findings and limits, study-wide: Booster sampling recovered most clones from primary vaccination (around 97% CD4, just over 85% CD8).

TCRdb fed the 5' RACE reads into MiXCR, producing one record per CDR3 protein. Among 350,000 or so distinct CDR3 sequences listed, 8.1% were seen once. In its sample, this clonotype was seen many times. Its antigen is unknown. The CDR3 has 15 residues. CDR1 is SGHRS and CDR2 is YFSETQ in the germline V gene. V was pared by 0 bases and J by 0 bases, with 7 bases between. This sample comprised PBMCs, obtained 35 to 50 days after the first yellow fever vaccination. The clonotype was recovered from a man aged 18-30 years who received the YFV17D yellow fever vaccine. The J gene is TRBJ2-1, the V gene TRBV5-1; no clear D gene. The CDR3 sequence: CASSLAASSYNEQFF. As DNA, the CDR3 is TGCGCCAGCAGCTTGGCGGCTTCCTCCTACAATGAGCAGTTCTTC.